Each of the 28 T cell receptor beta chains below was sequenced from the same sample in a study of T-cell memory formation after mild COVID-19. TCRdb reprocessed the 5' RACE reads with MiXCR, giving one entry per CDR3 protein. The sample has 140,000 to 150,000 distinct CDR3 sequences, 25% seen once. Sequencing input: PBMCs or a T cell subset sorted from them (not recorded which). Receptors were obtained from an adult woman who had mild COVID-19 (a few samples of this study predate the infection). Cell type and time point are not known.

There are a few counts of this clonotype. The chain joins TRBV4-3 to TRBJ1-6; D remains ambiguous. Trimming shortened V by 0 bases and J by 10 bases, and 10 bases separated the two germline ends. The CDR3 loop spans 14 amino acids. Germline-derived CDR1 and CDR2 are LGHNA and YSLEER. The CDR3 nucleotides read TGCGCCAGCAGCCAAGAGTGGGCATTGTCACCCCTCCACTTT. It translates to CASSQEWALSPLHF.

CDR3 sequence (DNA): TGTGCCAGCAGTTTAAATCAAAGGCAAGAGACCCAGTACTTC. It is translated as CASSLNQRQETQYF. V is TRBV12-3 or TRBV12-4 and J is TRBJ2-5; D is ambiguous. CDR3 length equals 14 residues. Trimming shortened V by 2 bases and J by 2 bases, and 9 bases separated the two germline ends.

In this sample, this clonotype turned up a few times. The chain employs TRBV14 and TRBJ2-1, with D perhaps TRBD2 (5 bases). Germline V lookup: CDR1 SGHDN, CDR2 FVKESK. The CDR3 length is 15 residues. Trimming stripped 1 base from V and 0 bases from J, with 7 bases between. DNA for the CDR3: TGTGCCAGCAGCCAAGTAGCGACCTCCTACAATGAGCAGTTCTTC. Protein sequence: CASSQVATSYNEQFF.

Only a few counts were recorded for this clonotype. The gene calls are TRBV5-1 and TRBJ2-7; 7 nucleotides agree with TRBD1. V trimming: 2 bases; J trimming: 0 bases; junction bases outside the gene matches: 5. Per germline, CDR1 SGHRS and CDR2 YFSETQ. This CDR3 is 15 amino acids long. The CDR3: CASSFRDRGSYEQYF. Here the CDR3 DNA reads TGCGCCAGCAGCTTCCGGGACAGAGGCTCCTACGAGCAGTACTTC.

The chain is built from TRBV4-3 and TRBJ1-6, with 9 positions matching TRBD1. CDR3 length: 15 amino acids. Trimming took 1 base from V and 7 from J; bases not matched to a gene: 2. Germline assignment: CDR1 LGHNA and CDR2 YSLEER. The CDR3 bases are TGCGCCAGCAGCCAAGCGGGACAGGGCAATTCACCCCTCCACTTT. It translates to CASSQAGQGNSPLHF.

This clonotype turned up a few times. The chain employs TRBV4-2 and TRBJ2-3; TRBD2 aligns across 10 bases. Losses at the gene ends were 1 base for V and 4 bases for J; bases not matched to a gene: 5. The CDR3 length is 16 residues. CDR1 is LGHNA, CDR2 YNFKEQ, per germline. This CDR3 is CASSQGYLAGADTQYF. Here the CDR3 DNA reads TGTGCCAGCAGCCAAGGGTACCTAGCGGGAGCAGATACGCAGTATTTT.

This clonotype has only a few counts. The chain couples TRBV7-9 to TRBJ2-5; tentatively, D is TRBD1 (6 bases). V shed 5 bases and J shed 8 bases, with 21 bases lying between them. Germline CDR1 and CDR2: SEHNR and FQNEAQ (reference sequence). The CDR3 length is 15 residues. Here the CDR3 DNA reads TGTGCCAGCAGCGCCGAGGGGGTGGCAGGGGAAACCCAGTACTTC. Its protein is CASSAEGVAGETQYF.

This clonotype was counted between two and nine times. The chain couples TRBV6-6 to TRBJ2-5, with D tentatively TRBD1 or TRBD2 (5 bases each). The CDR3 loop spans 15 amino acids. V was pared by 0 bases and J by 1 base, with 9 bases between. The germline V gene has CDR1 MNHNY and CDR2 SVGAGI (reference sequence). Written as DNA, the CDR3 is TGTGCCAGCAGTTACTCACGTGGGGGCCAAGAGACCCAGTACTTC. Residues: CASSYSRGGQETQYF.

In this sample, this clonotype turned up a few times. The chain joins TRBV29-1 to TRBJ1-1; D not certain. This CDR3 has 12 residues. CDR1 and CDR2 (germline): SQVTM, ANQGSEA. V gave up 6 bases and J gave up 0 bases, with 8 bases separating them. The CDR3 DNA is TGCAGCGTGGGCACCATGAACACTGAAGCTTTCTTT. This gives the protein CSVGTMNTEAFF.

The genes are TRBV6-5 and TRBJ2-7; weak D call: TRBD2 (6 bases). The CDR3 length is 14 residues. Germline assignment: CDR1 MNHEY and CDR2 SVGAGI. V was trimmed by 7 bases and J by 6 bases, leaving 19 bases between them. The CDR3 loop is CASTSGTPRFEQYF. The CDR3 DNA reads as TGTGCCAGCACCTCCGGGACTCCGAGATTCGAGCAGTACTTC.

V gene TRBV27 combines with J gene TRBJ1-1; D is unresolved. The V gene lost 3 bases and the J gene lost 5 bases, with 13 bases spanning the gap. Germline loops: CDR1 MNHEY, CDR2 SMNVEV (reference sequence). There are 14 residues in the CDR3. DNA of the CDR3: TGTGCCAGCAGTTTTAATGTGCTGGGTACTGAAGCTTTCTTT. This gives the protein CASSFNVLGTEAFF.

This clonotype has more than one count but fewer than ten. The chain has TRBV7-8 and TRBJ2-1; 11 positions match TRBD1. The CDR3 consists of 17 residues. The germline gives CDR1 SGHVS, CDR2 FQNEAQ. The V and J ends lost 2 bases and 9 bases, in that order; junction bases with no gene match: 12. The CDR3 bases are TGTGCCAGCAGCTTATCTCCACCGGGACAGGGGGTCCGTGAGCAGTTCTTC. It codes for CASSLSPPGQGVREQFF.

The chain uses TRBV25-1 and TRBJ1-1; 10 positions agree with TRBD1. J lost 0 bases, V lost 2 bases, and 6 bases had no gene match. The CDR3 has 17 amino acids. In germline, CDR1 is MGHDK, CDR2 SYGVNS. The CDR3 region has the DNA TGTGCCAGCAGTGAAGAGACAGGGGGCCTGTTGAACACTGAAGCTTTCTTT. It specifies CASSEETGGLLNTEAFF.

About this clonotype itself: At one end, the junction sequence differs from germline, possibly due to a read error. The chain is built from TRBV13 and TRBJ2-1; 11 positions agree with TRBD2. CDR3 length: 14 residues. Germline assignment: CDR1 PRHDT and CDR2 FYEKMQ (reference sequence). The CDR3 region has the DNA TGTGCCAGCAGCCTAGGCCGACTAGCGGGAAGCCCGTTCTTC. Translation gives CASSLGRLAGSPFF.

This clonotype appeared a few times. J is TRBJ2-1 and V is TRBV7-9; the match to TRBD2 covers 7 bases. The CDR3 consists of 16 residues. The germline gives CDR1 SEHNR, CDR2 FQNEAQ (reference sequence). V gave up 3 bases and J gave up 4 bases; unmatched junction bases: 9. CDR3 protein: CASSFQTSTGYNEQFF. DNA for the CDR3: TGTGCCAGCAGCTTTCAGACTAGCACGGGGTACAATGAGCAGTTCTTC.

Only a few counts were recorded for this clonotype. The chain joins TRBV7-2 to TRBJ2-1; tentatively, D is TRBD1 (5 bases). Germline lookup yields CDR1 SGHTA and CDR2 FQGNSA. The CDR3 sequence is 13 residues long. V lost 1 base and J 8 bases, leaving 9 bases between the germline ends. CDR3 amino acids: CASSLGGWDEQFF. The DNA of the CDR3 is TGTGCCAGCAGCTTAGGGGGCTGGGATGAGCAGTTCTTC.

V and J are TRBV20-1 and TRBJ2-7; D is unclear. Per germline, CDR1 DFQATT and CDR2 SNEGSKA (reference sequence). V gave up 3 bases and J gave up 8 bases, with 17 bases separating them. The CDR3 covers 13 residues. The CDR3 DNA follows: TGCAGTGCTAGTCCTCCGAACGGCTTACAGCAGTACTTC. Amino acid sequence: CSASPPNGLQQYF.

This clonotype occurred a few times. The chain couples TRBV7-9 to TRBJ1-2; D is uncertain. Looked up from germline, CDR1 is SEHNR and CDR2 is FQNEAQ (reference sequence). Trimming shortened V by 0 bases and J by 7 bases, and 6 bases separated the two germline ends. The CDR3 sequence is 12 residues long. DNA for the CDR3: TGTGCCAGCAGCTTAGCGTTTGCTGGCTACACCTTC. Amino acid sequence: CASSLAFAGYTF.

This clonotype was seen more than once but under ten times. The V and J genes are TRBV7-8 and TRBJ2-3; 10 bases line up with TRBD2. The CDR3 runs to 16 residues. Per the germline V gene, CDR1 is SGHVS and CDR2 is FQNEAQ. Germline trimming cut 2 bases from V and 2 bases from J; bases unmatched to any gene: 4. The CDR3 reads CASSLLAGVSTDTQYF. The CDR3 bases are TGTGCCAGCAGCTTACTAGCGGGAGTTTCCACAGATACGCAGTATTTT. Filled out from reference TRBV7-8 and TRBJ2-3, the complete variable domain reads GAGVSQSPRYKVAKRGQDVALRCDPISGHVSLFWYQQALGQGPEFLTYFQNEAQLDKSGLPSDRFFAERPEGSVSTLKIQRTQQEDSAVYLCASSLLAGVSTDTQYFGPGTRLTVL.

The CDR3 is CASSSGYDRGYGYTF. The CDR3 region has the DNA TGCGCCAGCAGCTCGGGGTACGACAGGGGATATGGCTACACCTTC. V and J are TRBV5-1 and TRBJ1-2, with 8 bases fitting TRBD1. V was clipped by 3 bases and J by 5 bases; unmatched bases: 9. There are 15 residues in the CDR3. From germline, CDR1 is SGHRS and CDR2 YFSETQ.

The sample holds a few counts of this clonotype. V usage is TRBV25-1 and J usage is TRBJ2-7; 7 bases align to TRBD1. Germline loops: CDR1 MGHDK, CDR2 SYGVNS. The trim removed 3 bases at V and 5 bases at J, leaving 10 bases unmatched. The CDR3 loop spans 15 amino acids. The DNA for the CDR3 is TGTGCCAGCAGTGAGCGGACAGGACCCAAAAACGAGCAGTACTTC. This translates into CASSERTGPKNEQYF.

This rearrangement joins TRBV20-1 to TRBJ1-2; no clear D gene. V lost 5 bases and J lost 8, with 15 bases in between. The CDR3 totals 12 residues. Germline V lookup: CDR1 DFQATT, CDR2 SNEGSKA (reference sequence). The CDR3 nucleotides are TGCAGTGCTCTTCCTTCGAGGTCGGGCTACACCTTC. As protein: CSALPSRSGYTF.

This chain links TRBV27 with TRBJ1-2; D is perhaps TRBD1 (5 bases). There are 14 residues in the CDR3. V was clipped by 5 bases and J by 8 bases, with 18 bases between them. CDR1 and CDR2 from the germline V gene are MNHEY and SMNVEV (reference sequence). The DNA for the CDR3 is TGTGCCAGCAGTCTCAAGGGAAGTTGGGGCGGCTACACCTTC. This translates into CASSLKGSWGGYTF.

The rearrangement joins TRBV4-1 to TRBJ1-1; TRBD1 might be the D (5 bases). The CDR3 totals 13 residues. From germline, CDR1 is MGHRA and CDR2 YSYEKL. Trimming stripped 1 base from V and 10 bases from J, with 13 bases between. The CDR3 region is CASSQVGVNVAFF. CDR3 coding DNA: TGCGCCAGCAGCCAAGTAGGGGTAAATGTAGCTTTCTTT.

This sequence joins TRBV29-1 and TRBJ2-7; the match to TRBD2 covers 7 bases. The CDR3 runs 15 residues. CDR1 is SQVTM, CDR2 ANQGSEA, per germline. V gave up 0 bases and J gave up 0 bases; unmatched junction bases: 5. This CDR3 reads CSVEDRERGSYEQYF. As DNA, the CDR3 is TGCAGCGTTGAAGATAGAGAGCGGGGCTCCTACGAGCAGTACTTC.

This clonotype was recorded a few times. The chain couples TRBV2 to TRBJ2-3, with 8 bases that match TRBD1. CDR3 length equals 15 residues. The V gene's germline CDR1 is SNHLY and CDR2 FYNNEI. Trimming took 3 bases from V and 2 from J; bases not matched to a gene: 4. The CDR3 region has the DNA TGTGCCAGCAGTGATCAGGGGGCAGTCACAGATACGCAGTATTTT. Translating it yields CASSDQGAVTDTQYF.

J is TRBJ2-7 and V is TRBV6-5; 14 bases are shared with TRBD2. The CDR3 has 14 residues. With 4 bases clipped from V and 6 bases from J, the junction kept 2 bases outside the gene matches. The germline V gene encodes CDR1 MNHEY and CDR2 SVGAGI. The CDR3 here is CASSWTSGGSEQYF. The CDR3 nucleotides are TGTGCCAGCAGTTGGACTAGCGGGGGGAGCGAGCAGTACTTC.

This clonotype was detected only a few times. The chain recombines TRBV6-2 or TRBV6-3 with TRBJ2-7; D might be TRBD2 (6 bases). Germline CDR1 reads MNHEY; CDR2 reads SVGEGT. V lost 8 bases and J lost 2, with 22 bases in between. CDR3 size: 16 residues. The CDR3 sequence is CASLPRRANTPYEQYF. The CDR3 nucleotides are TGTGCCAGCCTGCCTCGGAGGGCCAACACCCCCTACGAGCAGTACTTC.